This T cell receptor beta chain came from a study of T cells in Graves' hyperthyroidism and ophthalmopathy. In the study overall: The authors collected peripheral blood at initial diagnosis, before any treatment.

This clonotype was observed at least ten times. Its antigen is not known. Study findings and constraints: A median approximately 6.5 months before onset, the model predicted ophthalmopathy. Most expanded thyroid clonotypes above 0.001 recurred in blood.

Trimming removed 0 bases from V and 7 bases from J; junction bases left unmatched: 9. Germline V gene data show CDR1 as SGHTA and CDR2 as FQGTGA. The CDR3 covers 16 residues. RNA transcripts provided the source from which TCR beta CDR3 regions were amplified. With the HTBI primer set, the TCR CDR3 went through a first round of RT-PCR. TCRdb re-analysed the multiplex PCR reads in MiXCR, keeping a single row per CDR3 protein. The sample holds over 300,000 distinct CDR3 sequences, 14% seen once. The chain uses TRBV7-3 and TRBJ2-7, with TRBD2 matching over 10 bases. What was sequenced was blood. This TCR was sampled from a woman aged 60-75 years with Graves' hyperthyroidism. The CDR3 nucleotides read TGTGCCAGCAGCTTAACAAGGCTAGCGGGAGCCGGGGAGCAGTACTTC. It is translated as CASSLTRLAGAGEQYF. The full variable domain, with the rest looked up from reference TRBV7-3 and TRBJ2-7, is GAGVSQTPSNKVTEKGKYVELRCDPISGHTALYWYRQSLGQGPEFLIYFQGTGAADDSGLPNDRFFAVRPEGSVSTLKIQRTERGDSAVYLCASSLTRLAGAGEQYFGPGTRLTVT.